This TCR beta chain was retrieved from a study of neurological immune-mediated disorders. Study overall: 31 of 34 multiple sclerosis patients had relapsing-remitting disease; 3 had secondary progressive.

As for the cDNA, it was generated by 5'RACE with 10-nucleotide random UMIs. Every sequencing run drew on 15-18 subjects and yielded over 160 million TCR-beta sequences. TCRdb re-analysed the 5' RACE reads in MiXCR, keeping a single row per CDR3 protein. Of 50,000 to 55,000 distinct CDR3 sequences detected, about 3.8% appear once; the ten largest clones hold around 6.5%. This clonotype was counted at least ten times. Unsorted libraries were generated from 2 million PBMCs held at -80 degrees C. The sequenced sample was PBMCs. The TCR comes from a man aged 55 to 70 with multiple sclerosis.

Here the CDR3 DNA reads TGCAGTGCTAGAGAGGGGGGGACTCGCAATGAGCAGTTCTTC. Translated, it gives CSAREGGTRNEQFF. The chain links TRBV20-1 to TRBJ2-1; 7 bases map to TRBD2. Germline CDR1 DFQATT, CDR2 SNEGSKA (reference sequence). The CDR3 loop spans 14 amino acids. The V gene end was trimmed by 0 bases and the J gene end by 6 bases; junction bases not matched to a gene: 5.